These T cell receptor beta chains were read from a single sample in a study of beta chain features in type 1 diabetes. Produced via immunoSEQ multiplex PCR; TCRdb's table is partial and in-frame only. The top ten hold less than 0.65% of the sample, which has 300,000 to 450,000 clones, over 8.5% seen once. Input material: central memory CD4+ T cells from blood. All receptors derive from a man aged 25-40 years with type 1 diabetes. The CDR3 runs from the conserved cysteine through the conserved F or W. Each record gives: J gene, V gene, clone size, D gene, CDR3 protein, CDR3 DNA. The D gene is left open where the match is weak. Some rows mark clone size as missing; the rest say once, few, many or name a class of expanded clone.

TRBJ1-1,TRBV5-6,few,.,CASSVWDLDEAFF,TGTGCCAGCAGCGTTTGGGACCTTGATGAAGCTTTCTTT
TRBJ2-5,TRBV5-1,few,TRBD2,CASSSLRAGEETQYF,TGCGCCAGCAGCTCCCTTCGGGCGGGAGAAGAGACCCAGTACTTC
TRBJ2-3,TRBV29-1,.,.,CSATGHSTEGATDTQYF,TGCAGCGCCACGGGGCACTCCACAGAAGGCGCGACAGATACGCAGTATTTT
TRBJ2-5,TRBV7-9,.,.,CASSQTLAQYF,TGTGCCAGCAGCCAGACATTGGCCCAGTACTTC
TRBJ1-3,TRBV28,few,.,CASNSMGYAGNTIYF,TGTGCCAGCAATTCTATGGGGTATGCTGGAAACACCATATATTTT
TRBJ2-7,TRBV2,few,.,CASSEDGADHEQYF,TGTGCCAGCAGTGAAGATGGCGCAGACCACGAGCAGTACTTC
TRBJ1-1,TRBV7-2,few,.,CASSSNQIGEAFF,TGTGCCAGCAGCTCTAACCAGATTGGTGAAGCTTTCTTT
TRBJ2-2,TRBV7-9,.,.,CASSNLEGDTGELFF,TGTGCCAGCAGCAACCTAGAAGGCGACACCGGGGAGCTGTTTTTT
TRBJ2-4,TRBV27,.,.,CASSLRERDIQYF,TGTGCCAGCAGTTTACGGGAGCGGGACATTCAGTACTTC
TRBJ1-4,TRBV10-2,few,.,CAAAETKGEKLFF,TGCGCCGCCGCGGAAACGAAAGGGGAAAAACTGTTTTTT